This TCR beta chain was found in a study of long-term antiretroviral therapy in people with HIV. Study-level findings and limits: Specimen acquisition occurred between about 2004 and 2018, potentially under older ART regimens.

The authors ran the immunoSEQ assay, v3.0, at survey level. Only in-frame clones appear in the TCRdb table, and some are missing; sequencing was by immunoSEQ multiplex PCR. The sample has 15,000 to 20,000 clones; around 81% are singletons. Notes on this clone: The target antigen is unknown.

The junction had 8 bases not matched to a gene; V was cut back by 5 bases and J by 4 bases. The CDR3 is 15 amino acids. Per germline, CDR1 PRHDT and CDR2 FYEKMQ (reference sequence). The chain joins TRBV13 to TRBJ1-2; 9 nucleotides match TRBD1. The sample in question was unsorted PBMCs, obtained 0.3 years before starting antiretroviral therapy. The source is a man aged 50-60 years with HIV. The CDR3 DNA sequence: TGTGCCAGCAGCCCCACAGGGGGCTCCTCCTATGGCTACACCTTC. It translates to CASSPTGGSSYGYTF.